The T cell receptor (beta chain) described here comes from a study of blood T cell repertoires in COVID-19. Whole-study context: In each case, the material was cDNA or gDNA derived from T cells, B-cell-depleted T cells, or PBMCs.

Germline V gene lookup returns CDR1 LGHNA and CDR2 YSLEER. This CDR3 has 15 amino acids. V lost 0 bases and J lost 1; bases outside the gene matches: 1. This clone occurred once. Here immunoSEQ multiplex PCR was the method, and the copy in TCRdb shows in-frame clones only, minus some. The sample lists a few hundred thousand clones; more than 75% were seen once. Those who participated ranged in age from roughly 18 to 100 years and resided in roughly 26 US areas. Cohorts were determined from participant-reported clinical history. This receptor was obtained from a woman aged 40 to 55 with acute COVID-19. Source material: PBMCs or T cells enriched from blood (not recorded which). This rearrangement joins TRBV4-3 to TRBJ2-5; 8 bases fit TRBD1. This CDR3 reads CASSQETGVQETQYF. In nucleotides, the CDR3 is TGCGCCAGCAGCCAAGAGACAGGGGTCCAAGAGACCCAGTACTTC.